The present T cell receptor (beta chain) was sequenced within a study of blood T cell repertoires in COVID-19. Study as a whole: Acute and convalescent COVID-19 specimens originated in the United States, Italy and Spain. Nucleic acid was either cDNA or gDNA, and it came from T cells, B-cell-depleted T cells, or PBMCs.

TCRdb's table, derived via immunoSEQ multiplex PCR, lists solely in-frame clones and lacks some. The table has about 140,000 clones, about 84% seen once. The CDR3 has 11 residues. The germline gives CDR1 SGHKS, CDR2 YYEKEE (reference sequence). V was pared by 7 bases and J by 4 bases, with 6 bases between. The chain uses TRBV5-5 and TRBJ1-5; D not certain. This TCR derives from a woman of 80 years or more in a cohort sampled during active or convalescent COVID-19. Input material: peripheral blood. CDR3 protein: CASGENQPQHF. The CDR3 bases are TGTGCCAGCGGAGAGAATCAGCCCCAGCATTTT.